The rows below give T cell receptor beta chains drawn from one sample of a study of blood T cell repertoires in COVID-19. Sequenced by immunoSEQ multiplex PCR; TCRdb stores in-frame clones only, minus some. The table records 250,000 or so clones, roughly four fifths of them present only once. The specimen sequenced was PBMCs or T cells enriched from blood (not recorded which). All receptors come from a man aged 50-60 years who had recovered from COVID-19. The CDR3 runs from the conserved cysteine through the conserved F or W. D genes are given only for firm matches. Only some rows state a clone size, as once, few, many or a class for expanded clones.

NA | 14 | TRBJ1-3 | TRBV11-1 | NA | CASSLEPSGNTIYF | TGTGCCAGCAGCTTGGAGCCCTCTGGAAACACCATATATTTT
NA | 14 | TRBJ1-6 | TRBV9 | NA | CASSVQGRDSPLHF | TGTGCCAGCAGCGTACAGGGGAGGGATTCACCCCTCCACTTT
NA | 13 | TRBJ2-7 | TRBV7-3 | NA | CASSLRVHHEQYF | TGTGCCAGCAGCTTACGGGTCCATCACGAGCAGTACTTC
NA | 13 | TRBJ1-5 | TRBV3-1/TRBV3-2 | NA | CASSQDGGKPQHF | TGTGCCAGCAGCCAAGATGGAGGGAAGCCCCAGCATTTT
NA | 15 | TRBJ1-5 | TRBV4-1 | few | CASSQAEESNQPQHF | TGCGCCAGCAGCCAAGCCGAGGAAAGCAATCAGCCCCAGCATTTT
NA | 13 | TRBJ2-5 | TRBV5-1 | NA | CASSFFEGETQYF | TGCGCCAGCAGCTTTTTTGAGGGAGAGACCCAGTACTTC
NA | 13 | TRBJ2-1 | TRBV18 | NA | CASSPPGDNEQFF | TGTGCCAGCTCTCCCCCCGGGGACAATGAGCAGTTCTTC
TRBD1 | 18 | TRBJ1-1 | TRBV7-2 | NA | CASSPQYGQGAFNTEAFF | TGTGCCAGCAGCCCTCAATACGGACAGGGGGCTTTTAACACTGAAGCTTTCTTT
TRBD1 | 13 | TRBJ1-6 | TRBV28 | NA | CAISPGQVSPLHF | TGTGCCATCTCACCGGGACAGGTTTCACCCCTCCACTTT
TRBD1 | 16 | TRBJ2-5 | TRBV6-1 | NA | CASSVSIAGGVETQYF | TGTGCCAGCAGTGTCTCCATAGCAGGGGGCGTTGAGACCCAGTACTTC
TRBD2 | 16 | TRBJ2-3 | TRBV10-2 | NA | CASSVLAGGPLDTQYF | TGCGCCAGCAGTGTACTAGCGGGGGGGCCATTAGATACGCAGTATTTT
NA | 15 | TRBJ1-3 | TRBV21-1 | NA | CASSKGQGPGNTIYF | TGTGCCAGCAGCAAAGGACAGGGTCCTGGAAACACCATATATTTT
TRBD2 | 16 | TRBJ2-7 | TRBV15 | NA | CATSRQTSGTSYEQYF | TGTGCCACCAGCAGACAGACTAGCGGGACCTCCTACGAGCAGTACTTC
NA | 14 | TRBJ2-5 | TRBV5-1 | few | CASSFGTFQETQYF | TGCGCCAGCAGCTTCGGGACTTTCCAAGAGACCCAGTACTTC
NA | 13 | TRBJ2-3 | TRBV18 | NA | CASSVLHGDTQYF | TGTGCCAGCTCAGTTTTACATGGAGATACGCAGTATTTT
NA | 15 | TRBJ2-5 | TRBV27 | few | CASSFFGGAFETQYF | TGTGCCAGCAGTTTTTTTGGGGGGGCCTTCGAGACCCAGTACTTC
NA | 13 | TRBJ2-7 | TRBV9 | NA | CASSPSGFYEQYF | TGTGCCAGCAGCCCCAGTGGCTTCTACGAGCAGTACTTC
TRBD2 | 14 | TRBJ2-7 | TRBV3-1/TRBV3-2 | NA | CASSQYGGAYEQYF | TGTGCCAGCAGCCAGTACGGGGGGGCCTACGAGCAGTACTTC
NA | 15 | TRBJ2-5 | TRBV9 | NA | CASSALDRLRETQYF | TGTGCCAGCAGCGCCCTCGACAGGCTCCGGGAGACCCAGTACTTC
NA | 17 | TRBJ1-5 | TRBV18 | once | CASSLSRKKIENQPQHF | TGTGCCAGCTCACTTTCGCGGAAAAAAATTGAGAATCAGCCCCAGCATTTT
NA | 15 | TRBJ1-3 | TRBV6-5 | NA | CASRITPGGGNTIYF | TGTGCCAGCCGAATCACCCCGGGGGGAGGAAACACCATATATTTT
TRBD2 | 18 | TRBJ2-1 | TRBV3-1/TRBV3-2 | NA | CASGYRGLAGPGFNEQFF | TGTGCCAGCGGGTACAGGGGACTAGCGGGACCGGGATTCAATGAGCAGTTCTTC
TRBD1 | 16 | TRBJ2-7 | TRBV18 | NA | CASSPLPGQSPEEQYF | TGTGCCAGCTCACCACTTCCGGGACAGTCTCCTGAGGAGCAGTACTTC
NA | 15 | TRBJ2-2 | TRBV7-7 | NA | CASSPGIANTGELFF | TGTGCTAGCAGTCCGGGGATAGCGAACACCGGGGAGCTGTTTTTT
NA | 15 | TRBJ1-5 | TRBV6-1 | NA | CASSETREAWQPQHF | TGTGCCAGCAGTGAAACTAGGGAGGCTTGGCAGCCCCAGCATTTT
NA | 16 | TRBJ2-1 | TRBV19 | few | CASSIRGLAKANEQFF | TGTGCCAGTAGTATAAGGGGCTTGGCGAAAGCTAATGAGCAGTTCTTC
NA | 14 | TRBJ2-5 | TRBV9 | once | CASSVRGVQETQYF | TGTGCCAGCAGCGTTAGGGGTGTACAAGAGACCCAGTACTTC
TRBD2 | 17 | TRBJ2-3 | TRBV9 | NA | CASSVGLAGGLTDTQYF | TGTGCCAGCAGCGTAGGTTTAGCGGGGGGACTCACAGATACGCAGTATTTT
NA | 15 | TRBJ2-6 | TRBV9 | NA | CASSVVGSGANVLTF | TGTGCCAGCAGCGTAGTCGGCTCTGGGGCCAACGTCCTGACTTTC
NA | 12 | TRBJ2-1 | TRBV27 | NA | CASSRGGTWQFF | TGTGCCAGCAGTCGAGGCGGGACTTGGCAGTTCTTC
NA | 12 | TRBJ1-6 | TRBV9 | NA | CASSVTDSPLHF | TGTGCCAGCAGCGTAACGGATTCACCCCTCCACTTT
TRBD2 | 16 | TRBJ2-1 | TRBV7-3 | NA | CASSSPRGGSPNEQFF | TGTGCCAGCAGCTCCCCCCGGGGGGGATCCCCCAATGAGCAGTTCTTC
NA | 17 | TRBJ1-2 | TRBV7-3 | NA | CASSLAPRGVTFYGYTF | TGTGCCAGCAGCCTAGCCCCTCGGGGGGTAACCTTCTATGGCTACACCTTC
TRBD1 | 19 | TRBJ1-5 | TRBV15 | NA | CATSRDVPGQGSGNQPQHF | TGTGCCACCAGCAGAGATGTTCCGGGACAGGGGTCGGGCAATCAGCCCCAGCATTTT
TRBD2 | 15 | TRBJ2-3 | TRBV7-3 | NA | CASSSAGGHTDTQYF | TGTGCCAGCAGCTCAGCGGGAGGTCACACAGATACGCAGTATTTT
NA | 13 | TRBJ1-4 | TRBV5-4 | NA | CASSLESNEKLFF | TGTGCCAGCAGCTTGGAAAGCAATGAAAAACTGTTTTTT
NA | 13 | TRBJ2-3 | TRBV2 | NA | CASSEFGTDTQYF | TGTGCCAGCAGTGAATTCGGCACAGATACGCAGTATTTT
TRBD1 | 15 | TRBJ1-2 | TRBV3-1/TRBV3-2 | NA | CASSQRQGSNYGYTF | TGTGCCAGCAGCCAAAGACAGGGATCTAACTATGGCTACACCTTC
TRBD2 | 16 | TRBJ2-1 | TRBV4-2 | once | CASSQDTSGGYNEQFF | TGTGCCAGCAGCCAAGATACTAGCGGGGGGTACAATGAGCAGTTCTTC
NA | 11 | TRBJ1-4 | TRBV12-3/TRBV12-4 | NA | CASSEGGKLFF | TGTGCCAGCAGCGAAGGGGGAAAACTGTTTTTT
TRBD1 | 16 | TRBJ2-2 | TRBV4-1 | NA | CASSQDIDRAGGELFF | TGCGCCAGCAGCCAAGATATTGACAGGGCGGGCGGGGAGCTGTTTTTT
TRBD1 | 14 | TRBJ2-7 | TRBV29-1 | NA | CSVAPGQGLYEQYF | TGCAGCGTAGCACCGGGACAGGGGCTCTACGAGCAGTACTTC
NA | 12 | TRBJ1-3 | TRBV30 | NA | CAWQDSGNTIYF | TGTGCCTGGCAGGACTCTGGAAACACCATATATTTT
TRBD1 | 18 | TRBJ1-5 | TRBV27 | NA | CASSLYRTGGVKGEPQHF | TGTGCCAGCAGTTTATATAGGACAGGGGGCGTAAAGGGCGAGCCCCAGCATTTT
TRBD2 | 15 | TRBJ2-3 | TRBV5-1 | NA | CASSSELAGTDTQYF | TGCGCCAGCAGCTCGGAACTAGCGGGCACAGATACGCAGTATTTT
NA | 14 | TRBJ1-4 | TRBV11-2 | NA | CASSESPNDEKLFF | TGTGCCAGCAGCGAGTCACCCAATGATGAAAAACTGTTTTTT
NA | 15 | TRBJ2-5 | TRBV11-3 | NA | CASSRRDSYQETQYF | TGTGCCAGCAGCCGACGCGACAGCTACCAAGAGACCCAGTACTTC
TRBD2 | 17 | TRBJ2-1 | TRBV19 | NA | CASSIVGLAGSYNEQFF | TGTGCCAGTAGTATAGTAGGACTAGCGGGCTCCTACAATGAGCAGTTCTTC
TRBD1 | 14 | TRBJ2-4 | TRBV7-2 | NA | CASFRDRVKNIQYF | TGTGCCAGCTTCCGGGACAGGGTCAAAAACATTCAGTACTTC
TRBD1 | 16 | TRBJ2-3 | TRBV27 | NA | CASSLGQGAYLDTQYF | TGTGCCAGCAGTTTAGGACAGGGGGCGTATCTCGATACGCAGTATTTT
TRBD1 | 13 | TRBJ1-2 | TRBV30 | NA | CAWEDRANYGYTF | TGTGCCTGGGAGGACAGGGCTAACTATGGCTACACCTTC